The clone carrying this T cell receptor beta chain was observed a few times. These data come from a study of blood T cells in healthy people across ages. The second PCR ran roughly 7 to 12 cycles with a sample-barcoded 5' primer and J-beta primers. TCRdb reanalysed the 5' RACE reads using MiXCR and keeps one entry per CDR3 protein. The sample holds hundreds of thousands of distinct CDR3 sequences, more than 20% seen once. Separately, the same data were catalogued under a study of T cells of mothers and their children.

The sample taken for sequencing was blood. This TCR derives from a boy younger than 18 in good health.

The CDR3 is CSAPGGVPDTQYF. CDR3 in DNA: TGCAGTGCGCCCGGGGGGGTGCCAGATACGCAGTATTTT. The chain joins TRBV20-1 to TRBJ2-3, with 8 positions matching TRBD2. The CDR3 has 13 amino acids. Unmatched junction bases numbered 6, after V lost 6 bases and J lost 4 bases. Germline V gene data show CDR1 as DFQATT and CDR2 as SNEGSKA (reference sequence).